This T cell receptor (beta chain) was recovered during a study of blood T cell repertoires in COVID-19. Whole-study context: The United States, Italy and Spain provided the acute and convalescent COVID-19 samples.

Seattle participants joined during active infection and were tracked over time. As handled by the study authors: Counts of nucleated cells, estimated from reference gene primer amplification, were obtained. Sequencing used immunoSEQ multiplex PCR; TCRdb keeps in-frame clones, though not all of them. The V and J calls and clone size were taken over from that table, and D and trimming were inferred from the DNA. The table has 200,000 to 250,000 clones, about four fifths seen once; the top ten hold roughly 7.8%. The length of the CDR3 is 13 residues. The V gene's germline CDR1 is SGHDT and CDR2 YYEEEE. V was shortened by 0 bases and J by 10 bases, with 13 bases between the two germline ends.

What was sequenced was peripheral blood. The chain recombines TRBV5-6 with TRBJ1-2; D remains unclear. This clonotype originated in a woman aged 80 or older with COVID-19, enrolled during active disease. CDR3 in amino acids: CASSLAGLSFYTF. Written as DNA, the CDR3 is TGTGCCAGCAGCTTGGCCGGACTGTCCTTCTACACCTTC.